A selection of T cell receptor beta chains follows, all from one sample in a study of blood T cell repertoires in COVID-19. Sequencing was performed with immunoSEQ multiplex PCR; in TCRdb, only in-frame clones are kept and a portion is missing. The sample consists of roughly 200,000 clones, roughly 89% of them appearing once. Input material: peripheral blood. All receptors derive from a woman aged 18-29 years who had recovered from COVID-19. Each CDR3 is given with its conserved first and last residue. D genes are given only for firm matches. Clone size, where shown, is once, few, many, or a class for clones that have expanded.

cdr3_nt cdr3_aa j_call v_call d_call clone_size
TGCGCCAGCAGCCAAGAGTCTAGCGGGGGAGGCAATGAGCAGTTCTTC CASSQESSGGGNEQFF TRBJ2-1 TRBV4-1 TRBD2 -
TGTGCCAGCAGCTCCGAACAGGGGAGATCCTACAATGAGCAGTTCTTC CASSSEQGRSYNEQFF TRBJ2-1 TRBV11-2 TRBD1 -
TGTGCCAGCAGTGAACCGCATGGAGCCGCAGACACTGAAGCTTTCTTT CASSEPHGAADTEAFF TRBJ1-1 TRBV2 - -
TGTGCCAGTAGTATAAGCGCAGGGAATGGGTATGGCTACACCTTC CASSISAGNGYGYTF TRBJ1-2 TRBV19 - -
TGTGCCAGCAGTTACTCTGACAGAAATAATTCACCCCTCCACTTT CASSYSDRNNSPLHF TRBJ1-6 TRBV6-2/TRBV6-3 - once
TGTGCCAGCAGCCCCAACCCCGGGACTCATGGCTACACCTTC CASSPNPGTHGYTF TRBJ1-2 TRBV3-1/TRBV3-2 - -
TGTGCCAGCAGCGACAGGGTCGATAGTCAGCCCCAGCATTTT CASSDRVDSQPQHF TRBJ1-5 TRBV6-2/TRBV6-3 TRBD1 -
TGTGCCAGCAGCCGAACGTGGGGCCTGAACACCGGGGAGCTGTTTTTT CASSRTWGLNTGELFF TRBJ2-2 TRBV3-1/TRBV3-2 - -
TGTGCCAGCAGCTTGACCGGGACTCCAGCCCCCACAGATACGCAGTATTTT CASSLTGTPAPTDTQYF TRBJ2-3 TRBV9 - once
TGTGCCAGCAGACACAGGGGATCAGAGACCCAGTACTTC CASRHRGSETQYF TRBJ2-5 TRBV3-1/TRBV3-2 TRBD1 -
TGTGCCAGCAGTCCCCACCCGACAGGGGCTAATGGCTACACCTTC CASSPHPTGANGYTF TRBJ1-2 TRBV6-5 TRBD1 -
TGTGCCAGTAAGACTAGCGGGGGCCAAGAGACCCAGTACTTC CASKTSGGQETQYF TRBJ2-5 TRBV6-5 TRBD2 -
TGTGCCATCGCTGTAGGGGCAGGAGATACGCAGTATTTT CAIAVGAGDTQYF TRBJ2-3 TRBV10-3 - -
TGTGCCAGCAGCTTCTCGTCCCGGGGAGTAATCTATGGCTACACCTTC CASSFSSRGVIYGYTF TRBJ1-2 TRBV5-5 - -
TGTGCCAGCTCCCAGGGCCAGGAGTACACTGAAGCTTTCTTT CASSQGQEYTEAFF TRBJ1-1 TRBV2 - -